These 8 T cell receptor beta chains originate from one sample sequenced in a study of blood T cell repertoires in COVID-19. The data were produced by immunoSEQ multiplex PCR, yet TCRdb's version contains in-frame clones alone and is incomplete. The sample includes approximately 76,000 clones, about four fifths of them seen just once. Sequenced material: peripheral blood. The receptors come from a man aged 45-60 years with acute or convalescent COVID-19.

V is TRBV11-1 and J is TRBJ2-5, with a weak D call TRBD1 (5 bases). The CDR3 consists of 14 residues. V was pared by 5 bases and J by 0 bases, with 10 bases between. Germline CDR1 reads SGHAT; CDR2 reads FQDESV (reference sequence). CDR3 protein: CASSTPGYQETQYF. CDR3 coding DNA: TGTGCCAGCAGCACCCCAGGGTACCAAGAGACCCAGTACTTC.

V gene TRBV6-5 combines with J gene TRBJ1-6; D is ambiguous. V was clipped by 4 bases and J by 10 bases, with 17 bases between them. The CDR3 has 15 amino acids. Germline loops: CDR1 MNHEY, CDR2 SVGAGI. CDR3 sequence (DNA): TGTGCCAGCAGTTCCACCGCGGAAGGATTATCACCCCTCCACTTT. It translates to CASSSTAEGLSPLHF.

The gene calls are TRBV19 and TRBJ2-1, with 9 bases identical to TRBD1. CDR3 length: 15 residues. V dropped 5 bases and J dropped 2; count of bases not matched to a gene: 4. Germline V gives CDR1 LNHDA, CDR2 SQIVND (reference sequence). The CDR3 spells CASSPGQGPYNEQFF. For the CDR3, the DNA is TGTGCCAGTAGTCCGGGACAGGGTCCCTACAATGAGCAGTTCTTC.

The chain has TRBV6-6 and TRBJ1-5; perhaps TRBD1 as D (5 bases). Looked up from germline, CDR1 is MNHNY and CDR2 is SVGAGI (reference sequence). There are 12 residues in the CDR3. Trimming took 4 bases from V and 6 from J, leaving 7 bases between them. As DNA, the CDR3 is TGTGCCAGCAGTTCCCAGGGTCAGCCCCAGCATTTT. Translated: CASSSQGQPQHF.

The genes are TRBV7-2 and TRBJ1-2; 9 positions match TRBD1. CDR1 SGHTA and CDR2 FQGNSA come from the germline V gene. CDR3 length: 14 residues. Germline trimming cut 7 bases from V and 4 bases from J; bases unmatched to any gene: 7. This CDR3 reads CASKRTGVVYGYTF. The CDR3, as DNA: TGTGCCAGCAAGAGGACAGGGGTGGTCTATGGCTACACCTTC.

The CDR3 bases are TGTGCCAGCAGCCTTTTGGACAGGGAGACTGAAGCTTTCTTT. Its protein product is CASSLLDRETEAFF. V usage is TRBV27 and J usage is TRBJ1-1, with 8 bases aligning to TRBD1. V trimming: 6 bases; J trimming: 5 bases; junction bases outside the gene matches: 8. This CDR3 has 14 residues. Germline V lookup: CDR1 MNHEY, CDR2 SMNVEV (reference sequence).

The chain links TRBV7-2 to TRBJ1-5; weak D call: TRBD1 (5 bases). V lost 4 bases to trimming and J lost 2 bases, with 9 bases between them. This CDR3 region has 14 residues. Germline-derived CDR1 and CDR2 are SGHTA and FQGNSA. CDR3 DNA: TGTGCCAGCAGCTCCTCGGGGGGCAATCAGCCCCAGCATTTT. Its translation: CASSSSGGNQPQHF.

The rearrangement links TRBV14 to TRBJ1-1; no clear D. CDR3 size: 13 residues. V lost 5 bases, J lost 0 bases, and 7 bases lay in between. In germline, CDR1 is SGHDN, CDR2 FVKESK. CDR3 residues: CASSFGMNTEAFF. Here the CDR3 DNA reads TGTGCCAGCAGCTTCGGGATGAACACTGAAGCTTTCTTT.